These 18 T cell receptor beta chains originate from one sample sequenced in a study of blood T cell repertoires in COVID-19. Generated by immunoSEQ multiplex PCR, the TCRdb table keeps only in-frame clones and is missing some. The table has hundreds of thousands of clones, roughly 85% seen once. Sequences were obtained from PBMCs or T cells enriched from blood (not recorded which). Receptors originate from a man between 35 and 55 years old who had been exposed to COVID-19.

The rearrangement uses TRBV9 and TRBJ2-2; D gene unclear. Germline V gene data show CDR1 as SGDLS and CDR2 as YYNGEE. This CDR3 contains 15 residues. V was shortened by 3 bases and J by 3 bases, with 12 bases between the two germline ends. The CDR3 DNA reads as TGTGCCAGCAGCGCGAGCACGACATACACCGGGGAGCTGTTTTTT. Translating gives CASSASTTYTGELFF.

This rearrangement joins TRBV5-4 to TRBJ1-5; 7 nucleotides align to TRBD1. The CDR3 has 13 amino acids. The germline gives CDR1 SGHNT, CDR2 YYREEE (reference sequence). The V and J ends lost 9 bases and 7 bases, in that order; junction bases with no gene match: 10. The chain's CDR3 is CATQEQGKQPQHF. Here the CDR3 DNA reads TGTGCCACCCAGGAACAGGGGAAACAGCCCCAGCATTTT.

This chain uses TRBV7-9 with TRBJ1-2; 7 bases match TRBD1. The CDR3 totals 13 residues. V trimming: 5 bases; J trimming: 8 bases; junction bases outside the gene matches: 8. The germline V gene has CDR1 SEHNR and CDR2 FQNEAQ (reference sequence). In DNA, the CDR3 is TGTGCCAGCAGCCCTACAGGGGCGACGGGCTACACCTTC. The encoded protein is CASSPTGATGYTF.

This clone was counted between two and nine times. V gene TRBV18 combines with J gene TRBJ2-5, with D perhaps matching TRBD2 (6 bases). V gave up 3 bases and J gave up 2 bases, with 10 bases separating them. This CDR3 contains 14 residues. Germline lookup yields CDR1 KGHSH and CDR2 LQKENI. In nucleotides, the CDR3 is TGTGCCAGCTCACCGGGCGGGGCGCAAGAGACCCAGTACTTC. It yields the protein CASSPGGAQETQYF.

The CDR3 DNA sequence: TGTGCCAGCAGTTCTACTAGCGTGGGTTGGGAGACCCAGTACTTC. Encoded protein: CASSSTSVGWETQYF. This rearrangement joins TRBV27 to TRBJ2-5; 7 positions match TRBD2. V was pared by 4 bases and J by 5 bases, with 10 bases of the junction left unmatched. CDR1 and CDR2 from the germline V gene are MNHEY and SMNVEV (reference sequence). This CDR3 spans 15 amino acids.

The genes are TRBV4-2 and TRBJ1-6, with D uncertain. This CDR3 has 15 amino acids. The germline CDR1 and CDR2 sequences are LGHNA and YNFKEQ. Deletions cut 0 bases from V and 10 bases from J, with 13 bases between. CDR3 in amino acids: CASSQERGSGSPLHF. The CDR3 DNA reads TGTGCCAGCAGCCAAGAAAGAGGGAGTGGGTCACCCCTCCACTTT.

The J gene is TRBJ2-1, the V gene TRBV12-3 or TRBV12-4, with a tentative D call TRBD2 (6 bases). This CDR3 contains 13 residues. Trimming pared 6 bases from V and 7 bases from J, leaving 13 bases between. This CDR3 reads CASRKGLLNEQFF. The CDR3, as DNA: TGTGCCAGCAGGAAGGGACTTCTGAATGAGCAGTTCTTC.

The CDR3 nucleotides read TGTGCCAGCACCGGGACAATGACCTACGAGCAGTACTTC. It codes for CASTGTMTYEQYF. This chain uses TRBV6-5 with TRBJ2-7, with D perhaps matching TRBD1 (6 bases). V shed 7 bases and J shed 2 bases, with 12 bases lying between them. The CDR3 consists of 13 residues. Per the germline V gene, CDR1 is MNHEY and CDR2 is SVGAGI.

This clone has a handful of counts. The rearrangement links TRBV4-2 to TRBJ1-2; tentative D call: TRBD1 (6 bases). CDR1 and CDR2 (germline): LGHNA, YNFKEQ. This CDR3 contains 17 residues. V gave up 4 bases and J gave up 4 bases, with 22 bases separating them. The CDR3 sequence: CASSPPPGTILFYGYTF. CDR3 sequence (DNA): TGTGCCAGCAGCCCCCCGCCCGGGACAATCCTATTCTATGGCTACACCTTC.

The chain uses TRBV11-3 and TRBJ2-5; D might be TRBD2 (5 bases). This CDR3 is built from 12 residues. The V end was cut by 5 bases, the J end by 2 bases, with 6 bases between. CDR1 SGHNT and CDR2 YENEEA come from the germline V gene. The CDR3 nucleotides read TGTGCCAGCAGCCGGGGTCAAGAGACCCAGTACTTC. Protein product: CASSRGQETQYF.

The V call is TRBV19, the J call TRBJ1-5; 8 bases fit TRBD1. Germline trimming cut 5 bases from V and 11 bases from J; bases unmatched to any gene: 14. The CDR3 consists of 15 residues. CDR1 and CDR2 from the germline V gene are LNHDA and SQIVND (reference sequence). The CDR3 nucleotides read TGTGCCAGTAGTCGACGGACAGGGATCAACCCGACCCAGCATTTT. Protein product: CASSRRTGINPTQHF. Together with reference TRBV19 and TRBJ1-5, the CDR3 gives the full variable domain: DGGITQSPKYLFRKEGQNVTLSCEQNLNHDAMYWYRQDPGQGLRLIYYSQIVNDFQKGDIAEGYSVSREKKESFPLTVTSAQKNPTAFYLCASSRRTGINPTQHFGDGTRLSIL.

This clone was counted only a few times. The chain recombines TRBV12-3 or TRBV12-4 with TRBJ2-1, with no clear D. The germline V and J ends were trimmed by 3 bases and 6 bases, with 9 bases remaining between them. The CDR3 runs to 13 residues. The CDR3 region has the DNA TGTGCCAGCAGTTTTGGGCTCCCCAATGAGCAGTTCTTC. It translates to CASSFGLPNEQFF.

The chain joins TRBV10-2 to TRBJ1-2; D gene uncertain. This CDR3 is built from 11 residues. V lost 6 bases to trimming and J lost 10 bases, with 12 bases between them. Germline CDR1 reads WSHSY; CDR2 reads SAAADI. CDR3 sequence (DNA): TGCGCCAGCAGGGCCTCTTTTACCTACACCTTC. Encoded protein: CASRASFTYTF.

This sequence joins TRBV5-6 and TRBJ2-7, with unresolved D. Germline values: CDR1 SGHDT, CDR2 YYEEEE. The CDR3 spans 12 residues. Between the trimmed V and J ends, which lost 1 base and 4 bases, there was a span of 6 bases. The CDR3 spells CASSLFGYEQYF. The CDR3, as DNA: TGTGCCAGCAGCTTGTTCGGTTACGAGCAGTACTTC.

In this sample, this clone turned up a few times. The V and J genes are TRBV7-9 and TRBJ2-5, with 11 bases aligning to TRBD2. CDR3 length equals 15 residues. V shed 3 bases and J 5 bases; nucleotides not matched to a gene: 5. Per the germline V gene, CDR1 is SEHNR and CDR2 is FQNEAQ (reference sequence). The CDR3 protein is CASSLVTSGKETQYF. CDR3 coding DNA: TGTGCCAGCAGCTTGGTGACTAGCGGGAAGGAGACCCAGTACTTC. The whole variable domain, filled in from reference TRBV7-9 and TRBJ2-5, reads DTGVSQNPRHKITKRGQNVTFRCDPISEHNRLYWYRQTLGQGPEFLTYFQNEAQLEKSRLLSDRFSAERPKGSFSTLEIQRTEQGDSAMYLCASSLVTSGKETQYFGPGTRLLVL.

The sample holds a few counts of this clone. The rearrangement joins TRBV5-6 to TRBJ1-5, with TRBD1 matching 9 bases. Germline-derived CDR1 and CDR2 are SGHDT and YYEEEE. V dropped 4 bases and J dropped 4; count of bases not matched to a gene: 6. This CDR3 spans 15 amino acids. Here the CDR3 DNA reads TGTGCCAGCAGCAGGGGACAGGGCCTGAATCAGCCCCAGCATTTT. It is translated as CASSRGQGLNQPQHF.

In this sample, this clone turned up a few times. The junction departs from germline at one end; a sequencing error may be responsible. This chain links TRBV6-5 with TRBJ1-5, with D maybe TRBD1 (5 bases). This CDR3 contains 13 residues. Germline loops: CDR1 MNHEY, CDR2 SVGAGI. This CDR3 reads CASSNSGKGTQHF. Written as DNA, the CDR3 is TGTGCCAGCAGTAACTCCGGTAAGGGGACCCAGCATTTT.

V gene TRBV30 combines with J gene TRBJ1-6; 9 nucleotides match TRBD1. This CDR3 is built from 12 residues. Per germline, CDR1 GTSNPN and CDR2 SVGIG (reference sequence). V was pared by 8 bases and J by 10 bases, with 6 bases of the junction left unmatched. The CDR3 loop reads CAGDRDGSPLHF. Written as DNA, the CDR3 is TGTGCCGGGGACAGGGATGGATCACCCCTCCACTTT. The full variable domain, completed using reference TRBV30 and TRBJ1-6, is SQTIHQWPATLVQPVGSPLSLECTVEGTSNPNLYWYRQAAGRGLQLLFYSVGIGQISSEVPQNLSASRPQDRQFILSSKKLLLSDSGFYLCAGDRDGSPLHFGNGTRLTVT.